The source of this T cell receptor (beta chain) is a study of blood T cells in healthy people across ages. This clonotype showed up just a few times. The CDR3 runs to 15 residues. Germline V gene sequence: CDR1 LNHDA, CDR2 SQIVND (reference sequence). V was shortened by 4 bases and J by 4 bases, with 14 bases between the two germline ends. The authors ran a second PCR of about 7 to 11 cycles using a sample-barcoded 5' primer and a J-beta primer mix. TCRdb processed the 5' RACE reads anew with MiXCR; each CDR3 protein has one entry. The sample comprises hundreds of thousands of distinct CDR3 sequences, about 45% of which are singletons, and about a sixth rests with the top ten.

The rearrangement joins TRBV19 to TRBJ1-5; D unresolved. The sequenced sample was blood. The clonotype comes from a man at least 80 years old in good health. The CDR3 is CASSSNEGPNQPQHF. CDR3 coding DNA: TGTGCCAGTAGTAGCAATGAAGGACCTAATCAGCCCCAGCATTTT.